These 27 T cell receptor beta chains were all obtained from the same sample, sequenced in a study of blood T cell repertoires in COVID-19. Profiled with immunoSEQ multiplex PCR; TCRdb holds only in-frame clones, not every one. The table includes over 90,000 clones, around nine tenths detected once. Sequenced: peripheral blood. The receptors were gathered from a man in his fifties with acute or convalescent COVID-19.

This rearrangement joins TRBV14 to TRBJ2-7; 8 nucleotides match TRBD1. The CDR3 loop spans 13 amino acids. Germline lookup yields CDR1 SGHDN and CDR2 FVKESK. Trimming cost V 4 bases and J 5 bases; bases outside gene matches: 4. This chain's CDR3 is CASSPGQANEQYF. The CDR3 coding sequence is TGTGCCAGCAGCCCGGGACAGGCGAACGAGCAGTACTTC. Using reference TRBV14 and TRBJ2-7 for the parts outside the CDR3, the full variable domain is EAGVTQFPSHSVIEKGQTVTLRCDPISGHDNLYWYRRVMGKEIKFLLHFVKESKQDESGMPNNRFLAERTGGTYSTLKVQPAELEDSGVYFCASSPGQANEQYFGPGTRLTVT.

In DNA form, the CDR3 reads TGTGCCACCAGTGATCGGGGACTAGCGGGAGCGGCAGATACGCAGTATTTT. This codes for CATSDRGLAGAADTQYF. This chain uses TRBV24-1 with TRBJ2-3; 14 bases fit TRBD2. Germline V CDR1 and CDR2: KGHDR, SFDVKD. The J segment lost 4 bases and the V segment lost 3 bases, leaving 5 bases of the junction unmatched. The CDR3 totals 17 residues.

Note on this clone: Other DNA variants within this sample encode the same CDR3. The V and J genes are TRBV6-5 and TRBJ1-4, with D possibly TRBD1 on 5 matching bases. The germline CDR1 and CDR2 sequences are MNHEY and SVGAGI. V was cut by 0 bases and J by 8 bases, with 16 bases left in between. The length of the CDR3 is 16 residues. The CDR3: CASSYSLGQGGEKLFF. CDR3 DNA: TGTGCCAGCAGTTACTCGCTTGGGCAGGGAGGAGAAAAACTGTTTTTT.

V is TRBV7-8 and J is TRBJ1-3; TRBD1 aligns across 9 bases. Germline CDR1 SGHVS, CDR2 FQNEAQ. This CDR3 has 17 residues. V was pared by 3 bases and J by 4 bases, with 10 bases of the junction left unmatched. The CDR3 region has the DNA TGTGCCAGCAGCTTCGGCTCCGGGACAGGGCGAGGAAACACCATATATTTT. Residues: CASSFGSGTGRGNTIYF.

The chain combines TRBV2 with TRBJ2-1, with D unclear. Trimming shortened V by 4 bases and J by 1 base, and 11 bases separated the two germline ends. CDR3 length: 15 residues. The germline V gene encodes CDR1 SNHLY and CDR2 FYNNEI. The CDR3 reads CASSARVESYNEQFF. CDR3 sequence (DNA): TGTGCCAGCAGTGCTCGGGTGGAGTCCTACAATGAGCAGTTCTTC.

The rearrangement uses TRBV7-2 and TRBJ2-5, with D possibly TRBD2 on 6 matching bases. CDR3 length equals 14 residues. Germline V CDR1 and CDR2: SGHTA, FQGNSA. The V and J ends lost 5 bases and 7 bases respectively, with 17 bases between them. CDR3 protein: CASSPRDWLGTQYF. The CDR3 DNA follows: TGTGCCAGCAGCCCGCGGGACTGGCTTGGGACCCAGTACTTC.

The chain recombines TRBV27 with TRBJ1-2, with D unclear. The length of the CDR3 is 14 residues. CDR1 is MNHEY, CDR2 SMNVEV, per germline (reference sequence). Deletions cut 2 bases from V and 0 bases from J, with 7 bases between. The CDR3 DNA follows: TGTGCCAGCAGTTTACGCGGAGCTAACTATGGCTACACCTTC. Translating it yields CASSLRGANYGYTF.

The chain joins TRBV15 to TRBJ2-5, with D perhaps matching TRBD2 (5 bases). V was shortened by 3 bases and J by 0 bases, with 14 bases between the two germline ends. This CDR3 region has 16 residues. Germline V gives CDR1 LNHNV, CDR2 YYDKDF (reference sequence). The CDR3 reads CATSSSASGYQETQYF. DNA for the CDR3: TGTGCCACCAGCAGTAGCGCCTCCGGGTACCAAGAGACCCAGTACTTC. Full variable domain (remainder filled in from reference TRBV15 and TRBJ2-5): DAMVIQNPRYQVTQFGKPVTLSCSQTLNHNVMYWYQQKSSQAPKLLFHYYDKDFNNEADTPDNFQSRRPNTSFCFLDIRSPGLGDTAMYLCATSSSASGYQETQYFGPGTRLLVL.

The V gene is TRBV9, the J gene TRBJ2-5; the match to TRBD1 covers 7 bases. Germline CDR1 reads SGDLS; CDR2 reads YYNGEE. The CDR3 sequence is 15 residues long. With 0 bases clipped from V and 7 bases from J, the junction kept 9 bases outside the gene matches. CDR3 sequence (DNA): TGTGCCAGCAGCGTAGAGACAGGGCCCATCGCGACCCAGTACTTC. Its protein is CASSVETGPIATQYF.

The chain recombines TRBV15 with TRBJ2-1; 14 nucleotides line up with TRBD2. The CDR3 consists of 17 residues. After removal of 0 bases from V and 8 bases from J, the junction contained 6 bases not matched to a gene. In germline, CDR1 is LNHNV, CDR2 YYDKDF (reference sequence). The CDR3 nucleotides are TGTGCCACCAGCAGAGATCTAGGGACTAGCGGGAGATATGAGCAGTTCTTC. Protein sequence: CATSRDLGTSGRYEQFF.

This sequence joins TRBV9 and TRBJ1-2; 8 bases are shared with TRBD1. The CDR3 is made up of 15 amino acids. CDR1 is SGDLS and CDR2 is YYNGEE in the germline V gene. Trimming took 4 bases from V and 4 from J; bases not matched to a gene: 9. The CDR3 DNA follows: TGTGCCAGCAGCTCGGGGACAGGCGCATTCTATGGCTACACCTTC. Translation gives CASSSGTGAFYGYTF.

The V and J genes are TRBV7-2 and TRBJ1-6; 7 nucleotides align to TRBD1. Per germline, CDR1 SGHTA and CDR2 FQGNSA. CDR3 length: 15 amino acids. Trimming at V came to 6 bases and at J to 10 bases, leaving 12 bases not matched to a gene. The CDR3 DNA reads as TGTGCCAGCAGGGTAGGGACAGTTCAATGGTCACCCCTCCACTTT. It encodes CASRVGTVQWSPLHF.

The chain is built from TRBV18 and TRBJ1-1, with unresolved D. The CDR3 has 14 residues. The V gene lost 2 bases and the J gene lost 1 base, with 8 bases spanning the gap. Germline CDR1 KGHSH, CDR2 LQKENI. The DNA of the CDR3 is TGTGCCAGCTCACCAAACGGAGCGAACACTGAAGCTTTCTTT. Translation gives CASSPNGANTEAFF.

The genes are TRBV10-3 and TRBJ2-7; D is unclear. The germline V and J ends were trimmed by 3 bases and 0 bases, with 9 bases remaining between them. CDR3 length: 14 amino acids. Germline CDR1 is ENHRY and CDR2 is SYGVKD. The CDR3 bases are TGTGCCATCAGTGATAGCTATAGCTCCTACGAGCAGTACTTC. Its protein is CAISDSYSSYEQYF.

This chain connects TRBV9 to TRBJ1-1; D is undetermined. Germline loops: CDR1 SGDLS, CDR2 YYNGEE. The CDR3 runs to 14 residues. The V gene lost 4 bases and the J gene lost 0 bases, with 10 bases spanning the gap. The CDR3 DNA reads TGTGCCAGCAGCACCCGGGATATGAACACTGAAGCTTTCTTT. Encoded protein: CASSTRDMNTEAFF.

The DNA of the CDR3 is TGTGCCAGCTCACCAATGACAGGGAGAGGCTACACCTTC. It codes for CASSPMTGRGYTF. This sequence joins TRBV18 and TRBJ1-2; 7 nucleotides align to TRBD1. Germline CDR1 and CDR2: KGHSH and LQKENI. The CDR3 has 13 amino acids. V gave up 2 bases and J gave up 8 bases; unmatched junction bases: 5. Drawing the rest from reference TRBV18 and TRBJ1-2, the complete variable domain is NAGVMQNPRHLVRRRGQEARLRCSPMKGHSHVYWYRQLPEEGLKFMVYLQKENIIDESGMPKERFSAEFPKEGPSILRIQQVVRGDSAAYFCASSPMTGRGYTFGSGTRLTVV.

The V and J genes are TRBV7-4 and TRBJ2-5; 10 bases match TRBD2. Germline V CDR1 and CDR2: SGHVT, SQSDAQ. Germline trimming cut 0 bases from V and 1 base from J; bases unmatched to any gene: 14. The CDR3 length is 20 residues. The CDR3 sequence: CASSLASVLAGSSFQETQYF. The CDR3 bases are TGTGCCAGCAGCTTAGCGTCCGTACTAGCGGGATCCTCTTTCCAAGAGACCCAGTACTTC.

CDR3 loop: CASSLEVSRSDTQYF. The CDR3 region has the DNA TGTGCCAGCAGCTTAGAGGTGTCTAGGTCCGATACGCAGTATTTT. V and J are TRBV11-2 and TRBJ2-3, with unresolved D. V shed 0 bases and J shed 6 bases, with 13 bases lying between them. Germline CDR1 is SGHAT and CDR2 is FQNNGV. The CDR3 is 15 amino acids.

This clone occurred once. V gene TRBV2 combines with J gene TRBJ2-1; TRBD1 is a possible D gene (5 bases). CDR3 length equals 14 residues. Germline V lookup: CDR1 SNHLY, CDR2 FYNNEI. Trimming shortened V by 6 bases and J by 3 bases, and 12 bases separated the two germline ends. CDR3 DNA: TGTGCCAGCAGGGCACAGGAGAACTACAATGAGCAGTTCTTC. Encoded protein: CASRAQENYNEQFF.

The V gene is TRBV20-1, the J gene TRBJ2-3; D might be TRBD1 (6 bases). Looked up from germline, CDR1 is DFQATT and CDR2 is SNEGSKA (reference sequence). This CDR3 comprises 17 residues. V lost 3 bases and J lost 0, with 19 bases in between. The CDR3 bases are TGCAGTGCTAGTCGCCTCCGGAACAGGGCTAGCACAGATACGCAGTATTTT. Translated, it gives CSASRLRNRASTDTQYF.

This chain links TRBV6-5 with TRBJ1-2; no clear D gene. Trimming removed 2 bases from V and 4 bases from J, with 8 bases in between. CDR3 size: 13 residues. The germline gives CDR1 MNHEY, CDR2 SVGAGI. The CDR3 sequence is CASSYGPIYGYTF. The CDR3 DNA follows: TGTGCCAGCAGTTACGGGCCTATCTATGGCTACACCTTC.

DNA of the CDR3: TGCGCCAGCAGCCAAGTCAGCTACAATGAGCAGTTCTTC. This gives the protein CASSQVSYNEQFF. V and J are TRBV4-1 and TRBJ2-1; D is uncertain. Germline loops: CDR1 MGHRA, CDR2 YSYEKL. The V end was cut by 1 base, the J end by 3 bases, with 4 bases between. This CDR3 has 13 residues.

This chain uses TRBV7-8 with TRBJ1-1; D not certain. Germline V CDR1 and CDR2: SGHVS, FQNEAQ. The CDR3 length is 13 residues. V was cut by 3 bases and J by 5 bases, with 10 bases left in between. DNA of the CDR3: TGTGCCAGCAGCTTCGGTTCGTATACTGAAGCTTTCTTT. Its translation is CASSFGSYTEAFF.

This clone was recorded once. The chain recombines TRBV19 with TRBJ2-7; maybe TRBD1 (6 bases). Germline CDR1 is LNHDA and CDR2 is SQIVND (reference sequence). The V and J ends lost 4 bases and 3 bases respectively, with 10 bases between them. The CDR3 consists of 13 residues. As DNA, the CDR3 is TGTGCCAGTAGTAGAACAGGGATCTACGAGCAGTACTTC. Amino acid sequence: CASSRTGIYEQYF.

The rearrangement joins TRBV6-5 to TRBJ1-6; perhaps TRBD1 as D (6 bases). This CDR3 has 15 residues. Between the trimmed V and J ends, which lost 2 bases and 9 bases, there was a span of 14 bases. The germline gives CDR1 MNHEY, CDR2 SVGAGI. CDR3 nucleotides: TGTGCCAGCAGTTACCACAGGGTTTTGGGTTCACCCCTCCACTTT. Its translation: CASSYHRVLGSPLHF.

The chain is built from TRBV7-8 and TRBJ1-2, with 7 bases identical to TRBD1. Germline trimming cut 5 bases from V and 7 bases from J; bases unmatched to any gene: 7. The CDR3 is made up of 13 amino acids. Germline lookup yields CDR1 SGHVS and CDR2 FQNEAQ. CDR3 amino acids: CASSPDRASGYTF. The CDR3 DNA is TGTGCCAGCAGCCCTGACAGGGCAAGTGGCTACACCTTC.

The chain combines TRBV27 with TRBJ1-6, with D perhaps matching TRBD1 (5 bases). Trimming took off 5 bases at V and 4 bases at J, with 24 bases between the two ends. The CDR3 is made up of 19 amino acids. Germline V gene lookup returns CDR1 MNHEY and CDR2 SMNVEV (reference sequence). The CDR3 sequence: CASSAQLGGRGLYNSPLHF. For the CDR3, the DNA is TGTGCCAGCAGTGCCCAGCTTGGGGGACGGGGGTTATATAATTCACCCCTCCACTTT.